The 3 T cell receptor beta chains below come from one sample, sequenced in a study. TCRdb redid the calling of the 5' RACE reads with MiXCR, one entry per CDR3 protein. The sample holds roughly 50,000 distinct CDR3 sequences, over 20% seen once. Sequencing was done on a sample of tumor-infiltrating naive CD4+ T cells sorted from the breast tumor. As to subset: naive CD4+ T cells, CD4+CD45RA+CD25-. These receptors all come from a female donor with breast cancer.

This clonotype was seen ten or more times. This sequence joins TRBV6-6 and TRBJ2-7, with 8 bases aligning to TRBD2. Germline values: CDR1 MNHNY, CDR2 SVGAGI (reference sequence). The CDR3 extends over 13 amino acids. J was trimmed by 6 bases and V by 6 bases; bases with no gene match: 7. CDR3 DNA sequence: TGTGCCAGCAGAAGCGGGGGAATTATCGAGCAGTACTTC. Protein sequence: CASRSGGIIEQYF.

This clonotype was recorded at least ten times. CDR3 residues: CASSYEGAEAFF. In nucleotides, the CDR3 is TGTGCCAGCAGTTACGAGGGAGCTGAAGCTTTCTTT. The chain employs TRBV6-5 and TRBJ1-1; D uncertain. Germline-derived CDR1 and CDR2 are MNHEY and SVGAGI. The CDR3 covers 12 residues. V lost 2 bases, J lost 6 bases, and 7 bases lay in between.

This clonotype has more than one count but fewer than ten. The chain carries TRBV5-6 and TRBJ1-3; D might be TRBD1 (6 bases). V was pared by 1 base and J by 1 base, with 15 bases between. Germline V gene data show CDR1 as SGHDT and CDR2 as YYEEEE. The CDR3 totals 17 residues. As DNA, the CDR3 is TGTGCCAGCAGCTTGTGGCGCAGGGGAGAGTCTGGAAACACCATATATTTT. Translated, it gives CASSLWRRGESGNTIYF.